Presented here are 21 T cell receptor beta chains from one specimen sequenced in a study of shared clonotypes between healthy human individuals. Profiled with immunoSEQ multiplex PCR; TCRdb holds only in-frame clones, not every one. The sample contains fewer than 1.6 million clones, around 98.5% of which appear only once. The sample was naive CD4+ T cells sorted from blood. Subset in this sample: CD45RA+ positively selected. The receptors derive from a young man in good health.

The V and J genes are TRBV5-1 and TRBJ2-7, with D perhaps given as TRBD1 or TRBD2 (5 bases each). The CDR3 consists of 16 residues. Germline CDR1 and CDR2: SGHRS and YFSETQ. V was trimmed by 4 bases and J by 2 bases, leaving 19 bases between them. CDR3 region: CASSNPTGPLAYEQYF. The CDR3 DNA sequence: TGCGCCAGCAGCAACCCGACGGGACCTCTTGCCTACGAGCAGTACTTC.

The genes are TRBV25-1 and TRBJ2-1; a possible D gene is TRBD1 (5 bases). Looked up from germline, CDR1 is MGHDK and CDR2 is SYGVNS. Trimming took off 7 bases at V and 6 bases at J, with 16 bases between the two ends. The CDR3 is 14 amino acids. This CDR3 reads CASIADSPPNEQFF. Written as DNA, the CDR3 is TGTGCCAGCATCGCCGACAGCCCGCCCAATGAGCAGTTCTTC.

The rearrangement uses TRBV9 and TRBJ2-7; TRBD2 aligns across 8 bases. The CDR3 spans 15 residues. Losses at the gene ends were 0 bases for V and 4 bases for J; bases not matched to a gene: 6. The germline CDR1 and CDR2 sequences are SGDLS and YYNGEE. CDR3 bases: TGTGCCAGCAGCGTAGACGGGAGGGCCGGTTACGAGCAGTACTTC. It is translated as CASSVDGRAGYEQYF.

The chain links TRBV6-1 to TRBJ2-7; TRBD2 might be the D (5 bases). CDR3 length: 12 amino acids. CDR1 and CDR2 from the germline V gene are MNHNS and SASEGT. V dropped 8 bases and J dropped 3 bases, with 11 bases sitting between them. Here the CDR3 DNA reads TGTGCCAGCCGGACTGATCGCTACGAGCAGTACTTC. This sequence encodes CASRTDRYEQYF.

The V gene is TRBV9, the J gene TRBJ1-2; a possible D gene is TRBD1 (5 bases). V lost 7 bases and J 0 bases, leaving 13 bases between the germline ends. Germline-derived CDR1 and CDR2 are SGDLS and YYNGEE. CDR3 length: 14 residues. The CDR3 coding sequence is TGTGCCAGCGGGGCGGGACCAGCTAACTATGGCTACACCTTC. This codes for CASGAGPANYGYTF.

The V and J genes are TRBV6-1 and TRBJ2-7, with D maybe TRBD1 (5 bases). Trimming left V 11 bases short and J 2 bases short, with 13 bases between. Germline assignment: CDR1 MNHNS and CDR2 SASEGT. The CDR3 extends over 12 amino acids. In DNA form, the CDR3 reads TGTGCCGGTGGGGCCAGCCCCTACGAGCAGTACTTC. This sequence encodes CAGGASPYEQYF.

The chain combines TRBV27 with TRBJ2-1; D is ambiguous. Trimming left V 4 bases short and J 4 bases short, with 8 bases between. Looked up from germline, CDR1 is MNHEY and CDR2 is SMNVEV (reference sequence). CDR3 length: 13 residues. Here the CDR3 DNA reads TGTGCCAGCAGTTCCGTCCGGTACAATGAGCAGTTCTTC. It specifies CASSSVRYNEQFF.

V and J are TRBV7-2 and TRBJ2-2; D perhaps matches TRBD2 (5 bases). V gave up 9 bases and J gave up 5 bases, with 13 bases separating them. The CDR3 spans 13 residues. Germline V gives CDR1 SGHTA, CDR2 FQGNSA. The CDR3 nucleotides read TGTGCCAGTAGCGCCTTCCAAACCGGGGAGCTGTTTTTT. Protein: CASSAFQTGELFF. Full variable domain (rest looked up from reference TRBV7-2 and TRBJ2-2): GAGVSQSPSNKVTEKGKDVELRCDPISGHTALYWYRQSLGQGLEFLIYFQGNSAPDKSGLPSDRFSAERTGGSVSTLTIQRTQQEDSAVYLCASSAFQTGELFFGEGSRLTVL.

This chain uses TRBV11-2 with TRBJ2-7; TRBD2 agrees at 7 bases. Trimming cost V 8 bases and J 4 bases; bases outside gene matches: 14. This CDR3 has 15 amino acids. Germline lookup yields CDR1 SGHAT and CDR2 FQNNGV. The CDR3 spells CASHDTGGRGYEQYF. For the CDR3, the DNA is TGTGCCAGCCACGACACTGGCGGGAGAGGTTACGAGCAGTACTTC.

In regard to this clone: In the same sample, other DNA sequences code for this CDR3. The gene calls are TRBV9 and TRBJ1-5, with a weak D call TRBD1 (5 bases). Germline lookup yields CDR1 SGDLS and CDR2 YYNGEE. The CDR3 spans 13 residues. Trimming removed 0 bases at V and 6 bases at J, with 7 bases between. CDR3 bases: TGTGCCAGCAGCGTAGGGGGGACTCAGCCCCAGCATTTT. Amino acids: CASSVGGTQPQHF.

The V and J genes are TRBV9 and TRBJ1-2, with 8 nucleotides matching TRBD1. Germline CDR1 reads SGDLS; CDR2 reads YYNGEE. The V and J ends lost 5 bases and 7 bases, in that order; junction bases with no gene match: 10. This CDR3 spans 14 amino acids. The CDR3 here is CASSIETGVGGYTF. CDR3 DNA sequence: TGTGCCAGCAGTATTGAGACAGGGGTTGGTGGCTACACCTTC. The full variable domain, its missing parts supplied by reference TRBV9 and TRBJ1-2, is DSGVTQTPKHLITATGQRVTLRCSPRSGDLSVYWYQQSLDQGLQFLIQYYNGEERAKGNILERFSAQQFPDLHSELNLSSLELGDSALYFCASSIETGVGGYTFGSGTRLTVV.

This chain uses TRBV30 with TRBJ2-7; 8 bases agree with TRBD1. Germline V gives CDR1 GTSNPN, CDR2 SVGIG (reference sequence). V dropped 3 bases and J dropped 3; count of bases not matched to a gene: 4. The CDR3 sequence is 13 residues long. CDR3 nucleotide sequence: TGTGCCTGGAGGGGACAGGTCCGCTACGAGCAGTACTTC. Its protein product is CAWRGQVRYEQYF.

The count of this clone is one. The chain carries TRBV10-3 and TRBJ2-2; tentative D call: TRBD2 (6 bases). CDR1 is ENHRY, CDR2 SYGVKD, per germline. The CDR3 loop spans 15 amino acids. V shed 7 bases and J shed 4 bases, with 16 bases lying between them. The CDR3 here is CAITGVGGPTGELFF. CDR3 nucleotides: TGTGCCATCACCGGGGTCGGGGGTCCCACCGGGGAGCTGTTTTTT.

The genes are TRBV28 and TRBJ2-3, with 8 positions matching TRBD1. The CDR3 spans 15 residues. With 4 bases clipped from V and 2 bases from J, the junction kept 5 bases outside the gene matches. Germline CDR1 MDHEN, CDR2 SYDVKM. CDR3 sequence reads: CASSSGTGHTDTQYF. The CDR3 DNA sequence: TGTGCCAGCAGTTCCGGGACAGGCCACACAGATACGCAGTATTTT.

The V gene is TRBV27, the J gene TRBJ1-2; 9 nucleotides line up with TRBD1. Germline values: CDR1 MNHEY, CDR2 SMNVEV (reference sequence). This CDR3 comprises 14 residues. V shed 6 bases and J 8 bases; nucleotides not matched to a gene: 10. The CDR3 bases are TGTGCCAGCAGGCCCGTGGGACAGGGATTCGGCTACACCTTC. This gives the protein CASRPVGQGFGYTF.

This clone was counted a single time. This chain joins TRBV18 and TRBJ2-3; unclear D gene. V lost 2 bases, J lost 0 bases, and 15 bases lay in between. CDR1 KGHSH and CDR2 LQKENI come from the germline V gene. The CDR3 has 17 residues. The CDR3 DNA is TGTGCCAGCTCACCAATTCGAACAACATCTAGCACAGATACGCAGTATTTT. As protein: CASSPIRTTSSTDTQYF.

The J gene is TRBJ2-7, the V gene TRBV9; D uncertain. The germline V and J ends were trimmed by 3 bases and 3 bases, with 13 bases remaining between them. Germline V gene sequence: CDR1 SGDLS, CDR2 YYNGEE. The CDR3 has 14 residues. The CDR3 is CASSAGGVGYEQYF. The CDR3 DNA reads as TGTGCCAGCAGCGCCGGCGGAGTAGGCTACGAGCAGTACTTC.

Regarding this clone: The sample holds other DNA sequences that translate to the same CDR3. Here the CDR3 reads CASSVEGGYEQYF. The DNA for the CDR3 is TGTGCCAGCAGTGTTGAAGGGGGCTACGAGCAGTACTTC. This rearrangement joins TRBV6-4 to TRBJ2-7, with D possibly being TRBD1 (6 bases). The CDR3 has 13 residues. CDR1 and CDR2 from the germline V gene are MRHNA and SNTAGT. V was shortened by 4 bases and J by 3 bases, with 10 bases between the two germline ends.

The J gene is TRBJ2-2, the V gene TRBV5-1; D could derive from TRBD1 or TRBD2 (5 bases each). This CDR3 is 15 amino acids long. The germline CDR1 and CDR2 sequences are SGHRS and YFSETQ. V lost 7 bases and J 3 bases, leaving 16 bases between the germline ends. CDR3 residues: CASCWGREHTGELFF. The DNA of the CDR3 is TGCGCCAGCTGCTGGGGACGGGAACACACCGGGGAGCTGTTTTTT.

This rearrangement joins TRBV9 to TRBJ2-5, with D tentatively TRBD1 or TRBD2 (5 bases each). The CDR3 spans 14 residues. Per germline, CDR1 SGDLS and CDR2 YYNGEE. V lost 0 bases to trimming and J lost 5 bases, with 11 bases between them. CDR3 residues: CASSVAGEGETQYF. In nucleotides, the CDR3 is TGTGCCAGCAGCGTAGCTGGAGAGGGGGAGACCCAGTACTTC.

The CDR3 reads CASSDRWGGDYTIYF. The CDR3 DNA sequence: TGCGCCAGCAGCGATCGTTGGGGGGGTGACTACACCATATATTTT. This chain connects TRBV5-1 to TRBJ1-3; D might be TRBD1 (5 bases). V dropped 4 bases and J dropped 8 bases, with 19 bases sitting between them. The germline CDR1 and CDR2 sequences are SGHRS and YFSETQ. CDR3 size: 15 residues.